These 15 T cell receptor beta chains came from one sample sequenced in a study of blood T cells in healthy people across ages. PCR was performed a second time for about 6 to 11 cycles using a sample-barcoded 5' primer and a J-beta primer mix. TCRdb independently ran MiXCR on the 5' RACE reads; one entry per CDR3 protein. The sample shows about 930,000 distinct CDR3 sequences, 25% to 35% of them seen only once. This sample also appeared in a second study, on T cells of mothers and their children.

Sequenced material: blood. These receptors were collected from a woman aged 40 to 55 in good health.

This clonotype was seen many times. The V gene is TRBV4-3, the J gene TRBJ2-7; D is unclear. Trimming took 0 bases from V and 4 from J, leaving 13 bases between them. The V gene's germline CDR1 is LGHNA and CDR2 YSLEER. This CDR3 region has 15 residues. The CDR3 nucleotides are TGCGCCAGCAGCCAAGAGGTGTCCCCCCTATACGAGCAGTACTTC. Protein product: CASSQEVSPLYEQYF.

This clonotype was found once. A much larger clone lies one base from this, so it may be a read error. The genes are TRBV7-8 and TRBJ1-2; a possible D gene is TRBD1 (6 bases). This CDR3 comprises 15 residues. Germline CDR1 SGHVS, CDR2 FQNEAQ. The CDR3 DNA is TGTGCCGGCAGCTTAGCCGGGACACGTAACTATGGCTACACCTTC. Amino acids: CAGSLAGTRNYGYTF.

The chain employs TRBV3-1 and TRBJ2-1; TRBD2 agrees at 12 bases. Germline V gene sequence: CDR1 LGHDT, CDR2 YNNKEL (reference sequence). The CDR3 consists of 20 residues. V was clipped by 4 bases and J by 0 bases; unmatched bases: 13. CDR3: CASSPLLAGGPFSSYNEQFF. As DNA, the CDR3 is TGTGCCAGCAGCCCTCTACTAGCGGGGGGTCCATTCAGCTCCTACAATGAGCAGTTCTTC.

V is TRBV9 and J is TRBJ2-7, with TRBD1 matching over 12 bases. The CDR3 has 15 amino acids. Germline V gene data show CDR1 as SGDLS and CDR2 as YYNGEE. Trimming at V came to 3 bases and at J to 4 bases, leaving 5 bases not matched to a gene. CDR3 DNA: TGTGCCAGCAGCGAGGGGACAGGGGGCGGATACGAGCAGTACTTC. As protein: CASSEGTGGGYEQYF. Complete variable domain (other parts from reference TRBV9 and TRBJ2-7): DSGVTQTPKHLITATGQRVTLRCSPRSGDLSVYWYQQSLDQGLQFLIQYYNGEERAKGNILERFSAQQFPDLHSELNLSSLELGDSALYFCASSEGTGGGYEQYFGPGTRLTVT.

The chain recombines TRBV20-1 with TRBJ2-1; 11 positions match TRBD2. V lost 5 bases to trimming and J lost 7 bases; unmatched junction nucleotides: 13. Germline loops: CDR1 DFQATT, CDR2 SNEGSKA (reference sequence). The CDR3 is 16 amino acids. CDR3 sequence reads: CSALTIAGGASNEQFF. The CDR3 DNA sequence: TGCAGTGCTTTAACTATAGCGGGGGGGGCCAGTAATGAGCAGTTCTTC.

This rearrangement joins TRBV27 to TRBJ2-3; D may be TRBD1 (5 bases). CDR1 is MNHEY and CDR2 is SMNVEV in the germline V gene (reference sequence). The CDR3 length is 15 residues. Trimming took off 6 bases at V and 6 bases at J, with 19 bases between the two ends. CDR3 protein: CASSPSRGSYDTQYF. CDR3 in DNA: TGTGCCAGCAGCCCGTCTAGGGGCTCTTACGATACGCAGTATTTT.

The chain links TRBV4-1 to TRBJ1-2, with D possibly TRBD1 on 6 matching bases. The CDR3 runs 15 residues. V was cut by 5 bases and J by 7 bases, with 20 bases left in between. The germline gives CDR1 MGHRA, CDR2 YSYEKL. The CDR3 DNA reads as TGCGCCAGCAGCTACATCCGGGACACCGCTGGTGGCTACACCTTC. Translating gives CASSYIRDTAGGYTF.

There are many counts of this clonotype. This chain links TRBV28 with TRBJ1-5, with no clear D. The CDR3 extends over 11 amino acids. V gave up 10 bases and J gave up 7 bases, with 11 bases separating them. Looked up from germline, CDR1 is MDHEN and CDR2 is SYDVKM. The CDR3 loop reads CATHRGQPQHF. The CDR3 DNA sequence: TGTGCCACACACAGAGGGCAGCCCCAGCATTTT. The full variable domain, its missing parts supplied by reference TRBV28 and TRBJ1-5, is DVKVTQSSRYLVKRTGEKVFLECVQDMDHENMFWYRQDPGLGLRLIYFSYDVKMKEKGDIPEGYSVSREKKERFSLILESASTNQTSMYLCATHRGQPQHFGDGTRLSIL.

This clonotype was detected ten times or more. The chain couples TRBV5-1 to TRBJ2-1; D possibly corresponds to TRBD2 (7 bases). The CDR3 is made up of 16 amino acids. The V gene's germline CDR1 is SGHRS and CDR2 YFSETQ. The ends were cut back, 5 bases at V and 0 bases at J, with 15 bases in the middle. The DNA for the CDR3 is TGCGCCAGCAGGGGAGGGGGGCAAAGCTCCTACAATGAGCAGTTCTTC. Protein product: CASRGGGQSSYNEQFF. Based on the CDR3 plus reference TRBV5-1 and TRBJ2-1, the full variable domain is KAGVTQTPRYLIKTRGQQVTLSCSPISGHRSVSWYQQTPGQGLQFLFEYFSETQRNKGNFPGRFSGRQFSNSRSEMNVSTLELGDSALYLCASRGGGQSSYNEQFFGPGTRLTVL.

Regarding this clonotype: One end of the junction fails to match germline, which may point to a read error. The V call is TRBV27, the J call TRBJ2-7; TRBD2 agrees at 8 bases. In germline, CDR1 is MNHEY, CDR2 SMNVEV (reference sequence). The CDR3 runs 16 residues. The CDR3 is CAGSTSGGGRPHEQYF. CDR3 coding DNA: TGTGCCGGCAGTACTAGCGGTGGGGGAAGGCCCCACGAGCAGTACTTC.

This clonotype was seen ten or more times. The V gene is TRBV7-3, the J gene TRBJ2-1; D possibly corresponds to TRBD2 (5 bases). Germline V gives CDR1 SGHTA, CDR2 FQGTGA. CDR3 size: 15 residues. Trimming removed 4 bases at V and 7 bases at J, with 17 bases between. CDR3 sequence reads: CASSSGVGVSNEQFF. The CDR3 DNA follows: TGTGCCAGCAGCTCGGGTGTCGGGGTTTCAAATGAGCAGTTCTTC.

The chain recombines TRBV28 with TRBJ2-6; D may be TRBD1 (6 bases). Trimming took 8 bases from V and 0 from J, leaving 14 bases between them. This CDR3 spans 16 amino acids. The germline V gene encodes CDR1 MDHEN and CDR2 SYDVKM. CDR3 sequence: CASVGQEYSGANVLTF. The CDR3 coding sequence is TGTGCCAGCGTGGGACAAGAGTACTCTGGGGCCAACGTCCTGACTTTC.

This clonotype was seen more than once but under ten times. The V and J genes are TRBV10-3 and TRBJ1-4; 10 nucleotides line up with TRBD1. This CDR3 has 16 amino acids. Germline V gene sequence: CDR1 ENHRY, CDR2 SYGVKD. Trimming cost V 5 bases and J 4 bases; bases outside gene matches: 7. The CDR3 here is CAISTGTGALNEKLFF. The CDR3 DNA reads TGTGCCATCAGTACCGGGACAGGGGCCCTTAATGAAAAACTGTTTTTT.

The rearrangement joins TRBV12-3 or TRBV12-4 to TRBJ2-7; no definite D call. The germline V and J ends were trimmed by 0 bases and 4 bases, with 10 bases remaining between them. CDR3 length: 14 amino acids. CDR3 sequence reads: CASSLAGNTYEQYF. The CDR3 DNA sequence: TGTGCCAGCAGTTTAGCTGGTAACACGTACGAGCAGTACTTC.

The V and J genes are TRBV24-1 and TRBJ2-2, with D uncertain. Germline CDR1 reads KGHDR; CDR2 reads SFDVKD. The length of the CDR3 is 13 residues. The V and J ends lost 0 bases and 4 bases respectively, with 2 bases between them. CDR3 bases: TGTGCCACCAGTGATTTGATCACCGGGGAGCTGTTTTTT. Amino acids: CATSDLITGELFF.